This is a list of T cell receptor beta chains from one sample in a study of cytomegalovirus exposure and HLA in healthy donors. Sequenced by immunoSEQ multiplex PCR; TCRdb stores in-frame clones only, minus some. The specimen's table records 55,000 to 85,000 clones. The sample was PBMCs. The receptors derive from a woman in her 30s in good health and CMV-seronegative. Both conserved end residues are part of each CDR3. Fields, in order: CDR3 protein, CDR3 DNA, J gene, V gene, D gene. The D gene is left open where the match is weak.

CDR3 protein: CASSPGQGVFEAFF
CDR3 DNA: TGCGCCAGCAGCCCGGGACAGGGGGTATTTGAAGCTTTCTTT
J gene: TRBJ1-1
V gene: TRBV5-1
D gene: TRBD1

CDR3 protein: CASSRTGTIGNTIYF
CDR3 DNA: TGTGCCAGCAGTCGGACAGGGACAATTGGAAACACCATATATTTT
J gene: TRBJ1-3
V gene: TRBV6-1
D gene: TRBD1

CDR3 protein: CAWSSGQGREQYF
CDR3 DNA: TGTGCCTGGAGTTCGGGACAGGGCCGCGAGCAGTACTTC
J gene: TRBJ2-7
V gene: TRBV30
D gene: TRBD1

CDR3 protein: CASATREGTYEQYF
CDR3 DNA: TGTGCCAGCGCTACGAGGGAGGGGACGTACGAGCAGTACTTC
J gene: TRBJ2-7
V gene: TRBV27
D gene: TRBD2

CDR3 protein: CASGIQGDTEAFF
CDR3 DNA: TGTGCCAGCGGCATACAGGGGGACACTGAAGCTTTCTTT
J gene: TRBJ1-1
V gene: TRBV27
D gene: TRBD1

CDR3 protein: CASSESLQGLEQYF
CDR3 DNA: TGCGCCAGCAGTGAGTCGCTCCAGGGGCTCGAGCAGTACTTC
J gene: TRBJ2-7
V gene: TRBV10-1
D gene: NA

CDR3 protein: CASSDRGNTEAFF
CDR3 DNA: TGTGCCAGCAGTGATAGGGGGAACACTGAAGCTTTCTTT
J gene: TRBJ1-1
V gene: TRBV2
D gene: NA

CDR3 protein: CASSLGGISGRAPIRRDTQYF
CDR3 DNA: TGTGCCAGCAGCTTAGGGGGGATTAGCGGGAGGGCCCCCATTCGGCGAGATACGCAGTATTTT
J gene: TRBJ2-3
V gene: TRBV7-8
D gene: TRBD2

CDR3 protein: CASSQVGGEKLFF
CDR3 DNA: TGTGCCAGCAGCCAAGTGGGAGGAGAAAAACTGTTTTTT
J gene: TRBJ1-4
V gene: TRBV14
D gene: NA

CDR3 protein: CASSQQLLSTDTQYF
CDR3 DNA: TGTGCCAGCAGCCAACAACTTCTTAGCACAGATACGCAGTATTTT
J gene: TRBJ2-3
V gene: TRBV14
D gene: NA

CDR3 protein: CAWSVLSEQYF
CDR3 DNA: TGTGCCTGGAGTGTACTAAGCGAGCAGTACTTC
J gene: TRBJ2-7
V gene: TRBV30
D gene: NA

CDR3 protein: CASSEVTYSNQPQHF
CDR3 DNA: TGTGCCAGCAGTGAGGTGACCTATAGCAATCAGCCCCAGCATTTT
J gene: TRBJ1-5
V gene: TRBV11-2
D gene: NA

CDR3 protein: CASSSRQGRTEAFF
CDR3 DNA: TGCGCCAGCAGTTCACGACAGGGAAGGACTGAAGCTTTCTTT
J gene: TRBJ1-1
V gene: TRBV6-5
D gene: TRBD1

CDR3 protein: CASSAFTGGSYNEQFF
CDR3 DNA: TGTGCCAGCAGCGCCTTTACAGGGGGCTCCTACAATGAGCAGTTCTTC
J gene: TRBJ2-1
V gene: TRBV5-6
D gene: TRBD1

CDR3 protein: CASSPVWGVNIQYF
CDR3 DNA: TGTGCCAGCAGCCCGGTTTGGGGGGTAAACATTCAGTACTTC
J gene: TRBJ2-4
V gene: TRBV7-2
D gene: NA

CDR3 protein: CASSQSGRVQYF
CDR3 DNA: TGTGCCAGCAGTCAAAGCGGGAGGGTCCAGTATTTT
J gene: TRBJ2-3
V gene: TRBV11-2
D gene: TRBD2

CDR3 protein: CASSGRRGSGNTIYF
CDR3 DNA: TGTGCCAGCAGCGGCAGGAGGGGCTCTGGAAACACCATATATTTT
J gene: TRBJ1-3
V gene: TRBV6-5
D gene: NA

CDR3 protein: CASSLKGGASNQPQHF
CDR3 DNA: TGTGCCAGCAGTTTAAAAGGAGGGGCTAGCAATCAGCCCCAGCATTTT
J gene: TRBJ1-5
V gene: TRBV28
D gene: NA

CDR3 protein: CARSLGLAGDTDTQYF
CDR3 DNA: TGTGCCAGAAGCTTGGGACTAGCGGGAGACACAGATACGCAGTATTTT
J gene: TRBJ2-3
V gene: TRBV5-3
D gene: TRBD2

CDR3 protein: CASSVPPGQGPYNEQFF
CDR3 DNA: TGTGCCAGCAGTGTACCCCCGGGACAGGGACCTTACAATGAGCAGTTCTTC
J gene: TRBJ2-1
V gene: TRBV6-1
D gene: TRBD1

CDR3 protein: CAWSTGAGELFF
CDR3 DNA: TGTGCCTGGAGTACAGGGGCCGGGGAGCTGTTTTTT
J gene: TRBJ2-2
V gene: TRBV30
D gene: TRBD1